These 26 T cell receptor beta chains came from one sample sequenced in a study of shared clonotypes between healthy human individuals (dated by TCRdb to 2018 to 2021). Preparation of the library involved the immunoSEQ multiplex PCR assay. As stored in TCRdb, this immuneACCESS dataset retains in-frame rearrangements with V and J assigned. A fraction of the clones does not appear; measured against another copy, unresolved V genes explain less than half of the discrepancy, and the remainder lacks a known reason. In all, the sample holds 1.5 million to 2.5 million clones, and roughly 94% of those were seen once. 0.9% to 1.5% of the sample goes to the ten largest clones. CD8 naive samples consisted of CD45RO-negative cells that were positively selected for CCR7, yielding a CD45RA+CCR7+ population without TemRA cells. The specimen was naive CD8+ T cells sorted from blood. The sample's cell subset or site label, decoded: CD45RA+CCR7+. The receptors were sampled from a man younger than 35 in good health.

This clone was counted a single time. CDR3 coding DNA: TGCGCCAGCAGCTTTAACGGGAATGAGCAGTTCTTC. This codes for CASSFNGNEQFF. The chain carries TRBV5-1 and TRBJ2-1; D remains ambiguous. CDR1 SGHRS and CDR2 YFSETQ come from the germline V gene. CDR3 size: 12 residues. V was trimmed by 2 bases and J by 7 bases, leaving 7 bases between them. The full variable domain, in which reference TRBV5-1 and TRBJ2-1 provide the parts outside the CDR3, is KAGVTQTPRYLIKTRGQQVTLSCSPISGHRSVSWYQQTPGQGLQFLFEYFSETQRNKGNFPGRFSGRQFSNSRSEMNVSTLELGDSALYLCASSFNGNEQFFGPGTRLTVL.

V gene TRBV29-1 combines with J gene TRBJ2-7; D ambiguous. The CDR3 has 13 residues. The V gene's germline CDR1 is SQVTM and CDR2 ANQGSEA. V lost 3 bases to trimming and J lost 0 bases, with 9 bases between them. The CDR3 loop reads CSVDTESSYEQYF. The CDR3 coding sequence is TGCAGCGTTGATACGGAAAGCTCCTACGAGCAGTACTTC.

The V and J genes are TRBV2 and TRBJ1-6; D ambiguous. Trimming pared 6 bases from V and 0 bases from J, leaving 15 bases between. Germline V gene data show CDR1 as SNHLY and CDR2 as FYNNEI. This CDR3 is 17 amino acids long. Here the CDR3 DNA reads TGTGCCAGCAGCTTAGAGGGCGGGAGCTCCTATAATTCACCCCTCCACTTT. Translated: CASSLEGGSSYNSPLHF.

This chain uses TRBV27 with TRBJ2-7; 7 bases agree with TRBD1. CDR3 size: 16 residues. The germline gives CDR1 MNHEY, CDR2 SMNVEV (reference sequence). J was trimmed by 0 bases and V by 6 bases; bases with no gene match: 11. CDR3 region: CASSRNPGQSSYEQYF. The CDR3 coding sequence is TGTGCCAGCAGCCGAAATCCGGGACAGAGCTCCTACGAGCAGTACTTC.

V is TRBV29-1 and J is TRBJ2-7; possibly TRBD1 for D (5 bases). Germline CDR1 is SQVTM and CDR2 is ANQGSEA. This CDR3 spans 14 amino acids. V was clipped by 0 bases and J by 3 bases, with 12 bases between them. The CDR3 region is CSVEDTTDSYEQYF. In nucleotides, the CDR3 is TGCAGCGTTGAAGATACCACCGACAGCTACGAGCAGTACTTC.

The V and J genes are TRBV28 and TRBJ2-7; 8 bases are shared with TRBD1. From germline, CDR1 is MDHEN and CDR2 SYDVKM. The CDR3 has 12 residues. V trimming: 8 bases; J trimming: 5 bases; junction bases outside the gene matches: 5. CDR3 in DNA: TGTGCCAGCGAGGGACAGGAGGACGAGCAGTACTTC. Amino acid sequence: CASEGQEDEQYF. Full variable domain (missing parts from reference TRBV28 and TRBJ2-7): DVKVTQSSRYLVKRTGEKVFLECVQDMDHENMFWYRQDPGLGLRLIYFSYDVKMKEKGDIPEGYSVSREKKERFSLILESASTNQTSMYLCASEGQEDEQYFGPGTRLTVT.

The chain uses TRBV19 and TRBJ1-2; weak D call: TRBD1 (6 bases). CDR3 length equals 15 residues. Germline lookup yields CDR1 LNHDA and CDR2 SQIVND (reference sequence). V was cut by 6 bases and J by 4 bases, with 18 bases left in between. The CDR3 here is CASREGHRAPYGYTF. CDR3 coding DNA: TGTGCCAGTAGAGAAGGGCACAGGGCACCCTATGGCTACACCTTC.

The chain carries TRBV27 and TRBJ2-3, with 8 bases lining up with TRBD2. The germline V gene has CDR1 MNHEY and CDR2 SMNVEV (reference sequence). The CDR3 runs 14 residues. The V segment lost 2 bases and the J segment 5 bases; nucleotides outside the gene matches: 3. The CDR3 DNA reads TGTGCCAGCAGTTTACAACTAGCGGAAGATACGCAGTATTTT. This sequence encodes CASSLQLAEDTQYF.

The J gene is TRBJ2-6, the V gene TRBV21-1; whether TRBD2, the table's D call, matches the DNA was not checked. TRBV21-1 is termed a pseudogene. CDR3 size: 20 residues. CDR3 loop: CASSMGLAGVGLTGANVLTF. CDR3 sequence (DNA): TGTGCCAGCAGCATGGGACTAGCGGGAGTAGGTCTTACTGGGGCCAACGTCCTGACTTTC.

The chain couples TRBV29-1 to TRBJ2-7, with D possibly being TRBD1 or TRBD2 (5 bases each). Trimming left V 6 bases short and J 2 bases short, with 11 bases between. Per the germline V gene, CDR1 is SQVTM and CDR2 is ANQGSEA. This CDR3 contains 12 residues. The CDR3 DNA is TGCAGCGTAGGGGACGGCACCTACGAGCAGTACTTC. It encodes CSVGDGTYEQYF.

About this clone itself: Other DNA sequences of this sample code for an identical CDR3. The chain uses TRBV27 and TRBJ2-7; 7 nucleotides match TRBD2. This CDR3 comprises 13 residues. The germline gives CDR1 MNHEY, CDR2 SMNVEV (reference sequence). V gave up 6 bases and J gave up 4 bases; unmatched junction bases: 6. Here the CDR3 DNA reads TGTGCCAGCAGCCAATGGGGGGGGTACGAGCAGTACTTC. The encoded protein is CASSQWGGYEQYF.

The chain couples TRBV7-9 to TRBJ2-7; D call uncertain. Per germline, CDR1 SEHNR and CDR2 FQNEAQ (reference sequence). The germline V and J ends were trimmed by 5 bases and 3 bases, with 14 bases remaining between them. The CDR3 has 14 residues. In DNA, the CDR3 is TGTGCCAGCAGCCCCGACATACTCGGCTACGAGCAGTACTTC. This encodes CASSPDILGYEQYF.

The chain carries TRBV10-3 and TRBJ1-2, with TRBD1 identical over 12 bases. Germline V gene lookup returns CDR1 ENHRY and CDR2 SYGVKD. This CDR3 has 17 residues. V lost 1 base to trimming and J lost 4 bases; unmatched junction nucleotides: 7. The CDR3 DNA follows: TGTGCCATCAGTGAGTGGGACAGGGGGCGTGAGGGCTATGGCTACACCTTC. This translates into CAISEWDRGREGYGYTF.

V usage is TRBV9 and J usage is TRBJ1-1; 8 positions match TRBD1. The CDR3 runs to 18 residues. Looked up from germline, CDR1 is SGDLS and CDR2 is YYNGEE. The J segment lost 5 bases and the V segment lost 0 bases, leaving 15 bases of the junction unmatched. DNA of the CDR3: TGTGCCAGCAGCGTAGTGTTCGGGCAGGGGGCCTTGGCAACTGAAGCTTTCTTT. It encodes CASSVVFGQGALATEAFF. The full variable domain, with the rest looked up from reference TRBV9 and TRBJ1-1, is DSGVTQTPKHLITATGQRVTLRCSPRSGDLSVYWYQQSLDQGLQFLIQYYNGEERAKGNILERFSAQQFPDLHSELNLSSLELGDSALYFCASSVVFGQGALATEAFFGQGTRLTVV.

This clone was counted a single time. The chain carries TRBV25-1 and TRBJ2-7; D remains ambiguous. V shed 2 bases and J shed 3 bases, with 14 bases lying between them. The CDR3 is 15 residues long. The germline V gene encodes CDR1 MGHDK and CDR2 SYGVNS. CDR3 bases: TGTGCCAGCAGTGAAATTTGGGGATTTTGCTACGAGCAGTACTTC. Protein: CASSEIWGFCYEQYF.

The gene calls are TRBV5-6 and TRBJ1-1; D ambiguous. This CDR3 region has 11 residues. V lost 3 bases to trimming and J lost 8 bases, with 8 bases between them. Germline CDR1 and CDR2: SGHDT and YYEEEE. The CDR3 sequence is CASSSGGEAFF. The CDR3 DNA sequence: TGTGCCAGCAGCTCCGGAGGAGAAGCTTTCTTT.

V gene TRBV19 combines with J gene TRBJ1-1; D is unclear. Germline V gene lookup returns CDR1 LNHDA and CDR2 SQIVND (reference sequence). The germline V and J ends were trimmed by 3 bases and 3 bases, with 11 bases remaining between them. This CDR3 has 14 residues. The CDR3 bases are TGTGCCAGTAGTATCGGGGATGAGGACACTGAAGCTTTCTTT. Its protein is CASSIGDEDTEAFF.

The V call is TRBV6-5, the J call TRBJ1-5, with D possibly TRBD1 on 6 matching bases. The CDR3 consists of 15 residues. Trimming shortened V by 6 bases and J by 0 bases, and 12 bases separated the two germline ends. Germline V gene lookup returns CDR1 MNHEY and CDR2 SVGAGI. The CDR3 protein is CASRTDSGSNQPQHF. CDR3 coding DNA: TGTGCCAGCAGGACGGACAGTGGTAGCAATCAGCCCCAGCATTTT.

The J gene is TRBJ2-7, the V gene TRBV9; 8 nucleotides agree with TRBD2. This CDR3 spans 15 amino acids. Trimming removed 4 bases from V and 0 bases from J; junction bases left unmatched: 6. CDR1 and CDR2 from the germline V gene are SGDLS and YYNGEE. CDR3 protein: CASSPLAGPSYEQYF. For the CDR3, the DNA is TGTGCCAGCAGCCCTTTAGCGGGACCCTCCTACGAGCAGTACTTC.

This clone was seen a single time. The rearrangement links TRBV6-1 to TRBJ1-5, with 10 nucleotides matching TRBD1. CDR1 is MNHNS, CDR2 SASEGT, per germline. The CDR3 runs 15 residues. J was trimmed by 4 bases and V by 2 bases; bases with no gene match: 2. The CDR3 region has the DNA TGTGCCAGCAGTGAATGGACAGGGGGGAATCAGCCCCAGCATTTT. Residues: CASSEWTGGNQPQHF.

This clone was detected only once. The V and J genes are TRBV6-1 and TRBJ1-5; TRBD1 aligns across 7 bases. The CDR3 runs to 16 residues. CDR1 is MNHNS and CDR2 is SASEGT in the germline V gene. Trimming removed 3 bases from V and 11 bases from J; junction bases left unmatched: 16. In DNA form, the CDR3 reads TGTGCCAGCAGTGAGGGGGCAGGGGGTCTATTGGGCTCCCAGCATTTT. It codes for CASSEGAGGLLGSQHF.

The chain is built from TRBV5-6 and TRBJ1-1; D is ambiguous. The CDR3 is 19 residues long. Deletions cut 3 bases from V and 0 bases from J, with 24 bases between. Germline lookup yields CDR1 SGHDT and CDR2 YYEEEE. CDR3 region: CASSSNPFRHVTMNTEAFF. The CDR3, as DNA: TGTGCCAGCAGCTCAAACCCTTTTAGGCATGTTACCATGAACACTGAAGCTTTCTTT.

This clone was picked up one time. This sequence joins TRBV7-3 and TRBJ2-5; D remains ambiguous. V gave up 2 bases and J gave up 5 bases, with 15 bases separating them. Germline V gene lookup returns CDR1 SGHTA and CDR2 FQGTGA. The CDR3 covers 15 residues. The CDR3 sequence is CASSLGVGLAETQYF. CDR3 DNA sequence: TGTGCCAGCAGCTTAGGTGTAGGGCTCGCGGAGACCCAGTACTTC.

The CDR3 loop reads CASRQGRQETQYF. The CDR3 nucleotides read TGCGCCAGCAGACAGGGGAGGCAAGAGACCCAGTACTTC. The chain employs TRBV10-1 and TRBJ2-5; D possibly corresponds to TRBD1 (7 bases). In germline, CDR1 is WNHNN, CDR2 SYGVQD (reference sequence). The V end lost 6 bases, the J end lost 2 bases, and 10 bases lay between the germline ends. The CDR3 contains 13 residues.

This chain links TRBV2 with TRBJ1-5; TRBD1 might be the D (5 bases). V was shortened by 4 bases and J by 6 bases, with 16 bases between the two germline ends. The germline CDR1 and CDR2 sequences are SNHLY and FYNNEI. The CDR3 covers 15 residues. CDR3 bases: TGTGCCAGCAGTGTGGGGACGGAGACTAGTCAGCCCCAGCATTTT. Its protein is CASSVGTETSQPQHF.

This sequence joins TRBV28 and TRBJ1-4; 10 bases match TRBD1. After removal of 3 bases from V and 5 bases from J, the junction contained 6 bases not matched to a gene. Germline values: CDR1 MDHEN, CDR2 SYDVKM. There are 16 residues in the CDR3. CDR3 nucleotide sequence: TGTGCCAGCAGTTTCGAAGTGGGACAGGGGAATGAAAAACTGTTTTTT. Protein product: CASSFEVGQGNEKLFF.